The T cell receptor beta chain under discussion was sequenced for a study of blood T cell repertoires in COVID-19. TCRdb's copy holds only in-frame clones and misses some; the assay was immunoSEQ multiplex PCR. This table holds some 57,000 clones, about 88% found once. This CDR3 spans 15 amino acids. J lost 8 bases, V lost 0 bases, and 9 bases had no gene match. Germline loops: CDR1 LGHDT, CDR2 YNNKEL (reference sequence). Sequenced sample: peripheral blood. This receptor was identified in a man between 60 and 75 years old with acute or convalescent COVID-19. This chain links TRBV3-1 (or the pseudogene TRBV3-2) with TRBJ2-7; 8 bases fit TRBD1. CDR3 region: CASSQDSGQGSKQYF. The CDR3 bases are TGTGCCAGCAGCCAAGATAGTGGACAGGGATCCAAGCAGTACTTC.